The present entry profiles one T cell receptor beta chain with its context. Its antigen is currently unknown. The sample belongs to a study of long-term antiretroviral therapy in people with HIV. Study results and limitations: CDR3 length ranges were narrower in HIV repertoires than in controls. Before ART, certain clones expanded, and these dominated the repertoire at all time points. ART adherence, viral resistance and therapy changes were not recorded.

The germline V gene has CDR1 SEHNR and CDR2 FQNEAQ (reference sequence). V lost 4 bases to trimming and J lost 1 base, with 16 bases between them. CDR3 length equals 16 residues. Sequencing used immunoSEQ v3.0 at survey level. This table comes from immunoSEQ multiplex PCR, and its TCRdb copy is limited to in-frame clones, with some not included. The sample consists of some 16,000 clones, around 80% of them appearing once. Sequences were derived from unsorted PBMCs, sampled 2.1 years after starting antiretroviral therapy. J is TRBJ1-1 and V is TRBV7-9, with a possible D match to TRBD1 (6 bases). This clonotype was obtained from a man aged 35 to 55 with HIV. DNA of the CDR3: TGTGCCAGCAGCTCGAGGGTTGGGGGGCGGAACACTGAAGCTTTCTTT. Protein: CASSSRVGGRNTEAFF. Looking up the rest from reference TRBV7-9 and TRBJ1-1 gives the full variable domain: DTGVSQNPRHKITKRGQNVTFRCDPISEHNRLYWYRQTLGQGPEFLTYFQNEAQLEKSRLLSDRFSAERPKGSFSTLEIQRTEQGDSAMYLCASSSRVGGRNTEAFFGQGTRLTVV.